The present T cell receptor (beta chain) was sequenced within a study of shared clonotypes between healthy human individuals. Germline CDR1 is MNHNS and CDR2 is SASEGT. V lost 0 bases and J lost 3, with 11 bases in between. The CDR3 is made up of 15 amino acids. This table comes from immunoSEQ multiplex PCR, and its TCRdb copy is limited to in-frame clones, with some not included. The data show about a million clones, about 80% seen once. Concerning this clone itself: Within the sample, other DNA sequences also encode this same CDR3.

The specimen sequenced was memory CD4+ T cells sorted from blood. Noted subset: CD45RA-negative fraction. The V gene is TRBV6-1, the J gene TRBJ1-1; D may be TRBD1 (5 bases). The sequence was obtained from a man aged 18-30 years in good health. CDR3 in amino acids: CASSEAPRGHTEAFF. The CDR3 DNA reads TGTGCCAGCAGTGAAGCGCCTAGGGGCCACACTGAAGCTTTCTTT.